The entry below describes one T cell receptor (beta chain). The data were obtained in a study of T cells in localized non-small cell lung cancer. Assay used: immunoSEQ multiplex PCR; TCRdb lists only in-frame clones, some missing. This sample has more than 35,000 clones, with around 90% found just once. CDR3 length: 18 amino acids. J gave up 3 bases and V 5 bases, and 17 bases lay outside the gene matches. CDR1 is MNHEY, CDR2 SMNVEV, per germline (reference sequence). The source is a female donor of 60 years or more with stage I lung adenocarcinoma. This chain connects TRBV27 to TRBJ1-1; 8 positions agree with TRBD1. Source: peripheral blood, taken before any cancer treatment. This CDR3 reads CASSPRTGSSNWDTEAFF. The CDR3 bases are TGTGCCAGCAGTCCCAGGACAGGGAGTAGTAATTGGGACACTGAAGCTTTCTTT.